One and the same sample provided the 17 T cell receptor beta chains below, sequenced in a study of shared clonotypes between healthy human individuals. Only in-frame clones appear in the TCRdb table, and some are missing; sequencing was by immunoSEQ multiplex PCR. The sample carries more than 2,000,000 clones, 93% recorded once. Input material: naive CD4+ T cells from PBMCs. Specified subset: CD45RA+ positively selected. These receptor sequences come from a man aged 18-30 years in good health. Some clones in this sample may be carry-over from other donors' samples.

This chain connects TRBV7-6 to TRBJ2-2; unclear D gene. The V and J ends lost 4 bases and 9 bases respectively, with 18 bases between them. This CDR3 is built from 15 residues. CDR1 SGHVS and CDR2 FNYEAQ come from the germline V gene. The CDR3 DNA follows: TGTGCCAGCAGCTCCCCCCCCGTAGGCGATCGGGAGCTGTTTTTT. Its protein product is CASSSPPVGDRELFF.

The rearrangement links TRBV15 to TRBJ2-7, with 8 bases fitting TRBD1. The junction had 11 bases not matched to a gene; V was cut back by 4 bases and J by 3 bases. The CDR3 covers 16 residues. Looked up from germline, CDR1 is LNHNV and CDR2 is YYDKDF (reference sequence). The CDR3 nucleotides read TGTGCCACCAGCAATCCCCTGGACAGGGTAGGCTACGAGCAGTACTTC. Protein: CATSNPLDRVGYEQYF.

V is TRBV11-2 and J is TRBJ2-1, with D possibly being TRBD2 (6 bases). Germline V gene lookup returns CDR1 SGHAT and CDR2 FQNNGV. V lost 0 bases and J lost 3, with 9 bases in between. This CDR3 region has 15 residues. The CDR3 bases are TGTGCCAGCAGCTTAGATTTCGGGAGCTACAATGAGCAGTTCTTC. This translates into CASSLDFGSYNEQFF.

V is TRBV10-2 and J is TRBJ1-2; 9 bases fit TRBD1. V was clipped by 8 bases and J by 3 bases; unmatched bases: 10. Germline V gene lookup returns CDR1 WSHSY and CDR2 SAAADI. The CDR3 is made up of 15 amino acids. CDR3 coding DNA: TGCGCCAGCTCACTATGGACAGGGGAGGACTATGGCTACACCTTC. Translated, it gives CASSLWTGEDYGYTF.

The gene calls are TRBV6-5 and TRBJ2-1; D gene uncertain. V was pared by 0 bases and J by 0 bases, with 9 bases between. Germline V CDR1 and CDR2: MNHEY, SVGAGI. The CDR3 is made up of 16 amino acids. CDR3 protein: CASSYSPSFSYNEQFF. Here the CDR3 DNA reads TGTGCCAGCAGTTACTCGCCCAGCTTCTCCTACAATGAGCAGTTCTTC.

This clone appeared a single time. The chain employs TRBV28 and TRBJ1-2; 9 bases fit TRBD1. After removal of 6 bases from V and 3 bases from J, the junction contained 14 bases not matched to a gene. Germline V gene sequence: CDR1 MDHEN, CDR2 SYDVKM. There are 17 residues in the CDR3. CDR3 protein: CASRTATGGKLDYGYTF. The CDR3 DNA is TGTGCCAGCAGGACTGCGACAGGGGGGAAGTTAGACTATGGCTACACCTTC.

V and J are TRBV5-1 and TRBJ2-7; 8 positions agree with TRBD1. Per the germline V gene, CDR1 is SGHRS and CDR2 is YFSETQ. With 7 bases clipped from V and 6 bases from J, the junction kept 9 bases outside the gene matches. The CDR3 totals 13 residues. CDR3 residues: CASREQGAAEQYF. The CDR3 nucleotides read TGCGCCAGCCGAGAGCAGGGGGCCGCCGAGCAGTACTTC.

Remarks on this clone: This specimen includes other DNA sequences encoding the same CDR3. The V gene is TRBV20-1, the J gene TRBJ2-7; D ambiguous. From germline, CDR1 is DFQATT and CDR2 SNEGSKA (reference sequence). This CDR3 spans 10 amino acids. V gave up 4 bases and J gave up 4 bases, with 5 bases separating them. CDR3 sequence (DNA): TGCAGTGCTAAAGTGTACGAGCAGTACTTC. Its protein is CSAKVYEQYF.

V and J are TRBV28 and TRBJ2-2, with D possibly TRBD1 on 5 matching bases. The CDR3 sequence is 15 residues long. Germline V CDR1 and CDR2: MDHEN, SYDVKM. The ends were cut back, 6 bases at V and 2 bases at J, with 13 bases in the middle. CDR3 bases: TGTGCCAGCAGCTGGGGCAGCGTTAACACCGGGGAGCTGTTTTTT. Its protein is CASSWGSVNTGELFF.

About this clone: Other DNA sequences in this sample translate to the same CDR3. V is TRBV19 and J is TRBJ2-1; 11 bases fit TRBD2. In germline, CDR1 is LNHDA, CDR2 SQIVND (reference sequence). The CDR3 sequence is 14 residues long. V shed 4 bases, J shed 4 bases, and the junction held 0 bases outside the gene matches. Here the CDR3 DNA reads TGTGCCAGTAGTAGGACTAGCGGGTACAATGAGCAGTTCTTC. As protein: CASSRTSGYNEQFF. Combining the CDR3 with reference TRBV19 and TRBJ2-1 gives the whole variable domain DGGITQSPKYLFRKEGQNVTLSCEQNLNHDAMYWYRQDPGQGLRLIYYSQIVNDFQKGDIAEGYSVSREKKESFPLTVTSAQKNPTAFYLCASSRTSGYNEQFFGPGTRLTVL.

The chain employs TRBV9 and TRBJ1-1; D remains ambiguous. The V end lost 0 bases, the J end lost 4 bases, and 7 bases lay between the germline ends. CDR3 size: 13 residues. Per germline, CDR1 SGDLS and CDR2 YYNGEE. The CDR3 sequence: CASSVESGTEAFF. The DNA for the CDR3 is TGTGCCAGCAGCGTAGAGTCTGGCACTGAAGCTTTCTTT.

The CDR3 coding sequence is TGTGCCAGCAGCTTAAATTTGCAGGGTCGGGAGCAGTTCTTC. Translated, it gives CASSLNLQGREQFF. The chain combines TRBV11-2 with TRBJ2-1, with a possible D match to TRBD1 (5 bases). The germline CDR1 and CDR2 sequences are SGHAT and FQNNGV. V was clipped by 2 bases and J by 10 bases, with 15 bases between them. This CDR3 spans 14 amino acids. The full variable domain, rest sourced from reference TRBV11-2 and TRBJ2-1, is EAGVAQSPRYKIIEKRQSVAFWCNPISGHATLYWYQQILGQGPKLLIQFQNNGVVDDSQLPKDRFSAERLKGVDSTLKIQPAKLEDSAVYLCASSLNLQGREQFFGPGTRLTVL.

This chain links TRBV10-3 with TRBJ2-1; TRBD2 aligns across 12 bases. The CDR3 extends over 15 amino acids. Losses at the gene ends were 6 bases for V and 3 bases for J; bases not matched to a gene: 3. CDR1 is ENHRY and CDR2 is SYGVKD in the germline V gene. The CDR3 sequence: CAISRLAGVYNEQFF. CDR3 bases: TGTGCCATCAGCAGACTAGCGGGAGTCTACAATGAGCAGTTCTTC.

As DNA, the CDR3 is TGCAGCGTTGAAGGGACTAGCGGAGATTCCTCCTACGAGCAGTACTTC. Its protein is CSVEGTSGDSSYEQYF. The chain carries TRBV29-1 and TRBJ2-7; TRBD2 matches 10 bases. The CDR3 runs to 16 residues. Germline CDR1 SQVTM, CDR2 ANQGSEA. V lost 1 base to trimming and J lost 0 bases; unmatched junction nucleotides: 6.

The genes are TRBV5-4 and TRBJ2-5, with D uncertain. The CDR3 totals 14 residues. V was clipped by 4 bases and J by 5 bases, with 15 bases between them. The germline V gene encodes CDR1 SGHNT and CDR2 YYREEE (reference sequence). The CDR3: CASSQASDVETQYF. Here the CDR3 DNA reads TGTGCCAGCAGCCAGGCCAGCGACGTCGAGACCCAGTACTTC.

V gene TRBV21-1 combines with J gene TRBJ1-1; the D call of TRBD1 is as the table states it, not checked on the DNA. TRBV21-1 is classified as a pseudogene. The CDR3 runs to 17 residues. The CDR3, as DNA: TGTGCCAGCAGCAAAACGACAGGGTGGGAATGCGGCACTGAAGCTTTCTTT. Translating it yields CASSKTTGWECGTEAFF.

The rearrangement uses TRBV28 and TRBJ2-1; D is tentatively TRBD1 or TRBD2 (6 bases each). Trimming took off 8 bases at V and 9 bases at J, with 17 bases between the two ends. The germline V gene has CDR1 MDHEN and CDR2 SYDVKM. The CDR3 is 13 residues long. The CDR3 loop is CASYRAGRGEQFF. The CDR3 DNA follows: TGTGCCAGCTACAGGGCGGGAAGGGGTGAGCAGTTCTTC.